The 21 T cell receptor beta chains presented below share a single source sample, sequenced in a study of T cell changes during pregnancy in multiple sclerosis. Assay used: immunoSEQ multiplex PCR; TCRdb lists only in-frame clones, some missing. The sample has about 100,000 clones, roughly 92% seen once. The sequencing here drew on peripheral blood, taken in the third trimester of pregnancy. The source is a female donor in good health, enrolled as a control in a pregnancy study.

The chain uses TRBV6-5 and TRBJ1-5; 7 bases are a match to TRBD1. The V and J ends lost 2 bases and 5 bases, in that order; junction bases with no gene match: 0. CDR3 size: 13 residues. The germline V gene has CDR1 MNHEY and CDR2 SVGAGI. CDR3 region: CASSYGTDQPQHF. In DNA, the CDR3 is TGTGCCAGCAGTTACGGGACAGATCAGCCCCAGCATTTT.

The V and J genes are TRBV9 and TRBJ2-7; 9 bases match TRBD1. Germline V lookup: CDR1 SGDLS, CDR2 YYNGEE. Losses at the gene ends were 3 bases for V and 5 bases for J; bases not matched to a gene: 12. The CDR3 totals 16 residues. Here the CDR3 DNA reads TGTGCCAGCAGCGGACGCCCCGGAACAGGGGGCGACGAGCAGTACTTC. Translated: CASSGRPGTGGDEQYF.

This chain joins TRBV5-1 and TRBJ2-3; D may be TRBD1 (5 bases). Germline V gene sequence: CDR1 SGHRS, CDR2 YFSETQ. V lost 4 bases and J 1 base, leaving 13 bases between the germline ends. The CDR3 contains 15 residues. The CDR3 DNA is TGCGCCAGCAGCCAGTTCCAAGGGGGCACAGATACGCAGTATTTT. It encodes CASSQFQGGTDTQYF.

The chain combines TRBV2 with TRBJ1-1, with TRBD1 matching 7 bases. Trimming cost V 5 bases and J 1 base; bases outside gene matches: 1. The CDR3 is made up of 13 amino acids. CDR1 and CDR2 from the germline V gene are SNHLY and FYNNEI. For the CDR3, the DNA is TGTGCCAGCAGTAGGGACAGGAACACTGAAGCTTTCTTT. It codes for CASSRDRNTEAFF.

The rearrangement links TRBV27 to TRBJ1-4; tentative D call: TRBD1 (5 bases). V was clipped by 6 bases and J by 0 bases, with 14 bases between them. CDR3 length: 16 amino acids. Germline CDR1 MNHEY, CDR2 SMNVEV (reference sequence). CDR3 residues: CASSSWTGATNEKLFF. CDR3 in DNA: TGTGCCAGCAGCTCCTGGACGGGGGCAACTAATGAAAAACTGTTTTTT.

The rearrangement uses TRBV5-1 and TRBJ1-4; 7 positions agree with TRBD1. This CDR3 has 16 residues. CDR1 and CDR2 (germline): SGHRS, YFSETQ. The V segment lost 0 bases and the J segment 5 bases; nucleotides outside the gene matches: 7. The CDR3 coding sequence is TGCGCCAGCAGCTTGGAATGGGGACAGTCGAATGAAAAACTGTTTTTT. Amino acids: CASSLEWGQSNEKLFF.

The gene calls are TRBV15 and TRBJ2-1; 9 bases align to TRBD1. With 0 bases clipped from V and 2 bases from J, the junction kept 2 bases outside the gene matches. The CDR3 has 16 amino acids. Germline lookup yields CDR1 LNHNV and CDR2 YYDKDF (reference sequence). As DNA, the CDR3 is TGTGCCACCAGCAGAGAGGGACAGGGCCCCTACAATGAGCAGTTCTTC. It encodes CATSREGQGPYNEQFF.

The V gene is TRBV7-9, the J gene TRBJ2-3, with 11 bases matching TRBD2. V dropped 2 bases and J dropped 6; count of bases not matched to a gene: 4. Germline CDR1 is SEHNR and CDR2 is FQNEAQ (reference sequence). CDR3 length equals 15 residues. CDR3 sequence: CASSLIAGGLDTQYF. The DNA for the CDR3 is TGTGCCAGCAGCTTAATAGCGGGGGGGCTGGATACGCAGTATTTT.

This sequence joins TRBV7-9 and TRBJ2-1; D is unresolved. Germline CDR1 reads SEHNR; CDR2 reads FQNEAQ (reference sequence). V lost 5 bases, J lost 4 bases, and 3 bases lay in between. The CDR3 totals 11 residues. The CDR3 spells CASSPYNEQFF. The CDR3 DNA reads as TGTGCCAGCAGCCCTTACAATGAGCAGTTCTTC.

This clone appeared a single time. The chain uses TRBV7-3 and TRBJ1-6; D possibly corresponds to TRBD1 (6 bases). Looked up from germline, CDR1 is SGHTA and CDR2 is FQGTGA. Trimming stripped 5 bases from V and 10 bases from J, with 15 bases between. The CDR3 is 14 residues long. CDR3: CASSPRGGESPLHF. CDR3 bases: TGTGCCAGCAGCCCGAGAGGGGGAGAGTCACCCCTCCACTTT.

The DNA of the CDR3 is TGCGCCAGCAGCCAATCTACGGGGCAAGGGGGCGCTTTCTTT. It is translated as CASSQSTGQGGAFF. The V gene is TRBV4-3, the J gene TRBJ1-1; TRBD1 agrees at 7 bases. CDR1 is LGHNA and CDR2 is YSLEER in the germline V gene. This CDR3 comprises 14 residues. The V and J ends lost 2 bases and 11 bases, in that order; junction bases with no gene match: 11.

This chain connects TRBV5-4 to TRBJ1-2, with 8 positions matching TRBD1. Germline loops: CDR1 SGHNT, CDR2 YYREEE (reference sequence). The length of the CDR3 is 14 residues. V shed 5 bases and J 8 bases; nucleotides not matched to a gene: 11. Written as DNA, the CDR3 is TGTGCCAGCAGTCCCGGACAGGGCGGGGAAGGCTACACCTTC. It translates to CASSPGQGGEGYTF.

The chain uses TRBV5-5 and TRBJ2-5, with 9 bases lining up with TRBD1. Unmatched junction bases numbered 5, after V lost 5 bases and J lost 3 bases. In germline, CDR1 is SGHKS, CDR2 YYEKEE (reference sequence). The CDR3 is made up of 14 amino acids. The CDR3 DNA is TGTGCCAGCAGTTTAGACAGGGGGAAAGAGACCCAGTACTTC. The encoded protein is CASSLDRGKETQYF.

The chain has TRBV11-3 and TRBJ2-3; 15 nucleotides agree with TRBD2. Germline trimming cut 5 bases from V and 0 bases from J; bases unmatched to any gene: 6. The CDR3 runs 18 residues. Germline V gene lookup returns CDR1 SGHNT and CDR2 YENEEA. The CDR3 region is CASSRGLAGGRSTDTQYF. The CDR3 nucleotides read TGTGCCAGCAGCAGAGGACTAGCGGGGGGGCGGAGCACAGATACGCAGTATTTT.

This clone was counted a few times. The V call is TRBV4-3, the J call TRBJ1-1; D possibly corresponds to TRBD1 (6 bases). Germline V gives CDR1 LGHNA, CDR2 YSLEER. The CDR3 has 14 residues. The V and J ends lost 0 bases and 8 bases respectively, with 13 bases between them. CDR3: CASSQDRTGTEAFF. The CDR3 region has the DNA TGCGCCAGCAGCCAAGACCGAACAGGGACCGAAGCTTTCTTT.

This chain connects TRBV6-6 to TRBJ2-7; possibly TRBD2 for D (5 bases). The CDR3 covers 15 residues. V was cut by 2 bases and J by 2 bases, with 13 bases left in between. The germline V gene encodes CDR1 MNHNY and CDR2 SVGAGI (reference sequence). The CDR3 reads CASSYGSPGTYEQYF. The CDR3 DNA sequence: TGTGCCAGCAGTTACGGTTCCCCGGGGACCTACGAGCAGTACTTC.

This rearrangement joins TRBV7-6 to TRBJ2-2; 9 nucleotides line up with TRBD2. CDR3 size: 17 residues. In germline, CDR1 is SGHVS, CDR2 FNYEAQ. V was clipped by 1 base and J by 5 bases; unmatched bases: 8. Written as DNA, the CDR3 is TGTGCCAGCAGCTTAGTCCTTGTAGCGGGGGAAACCGGGGAGCTGTTTTTT. It codes for CASSLVLVAGETGELFF.

V and J are TRBV7-3 and TRBJ2-7; 10 bases are a match to TRBD2. The V gene's germline CDR1 is SGHTA and CDR2 FQGTGA. The CDR3 consists of 14 residues. Trimming at V came to 5 bases and at J to 2 bases, leaving 3 bases not matched to a gene. CDR3 amino acids: CASSLTSGAYEQYF. CDR3 sequence (DNA): TGTGCCAGCAGCCTCACTAGCGGGGCCTACGAGCAGTACTTC.

The chain combines TRBV12-1 with TRBJ1-4; TRBD1 is the table's D call, not checked against the DNA. TRBV12-1 is a listed pseudogene. CDR3 length: 18 amino acids. As DNA, the CDR3 is TGTGCCAGCAGCTGCACCGGGACAGGGTTCTCACGGGGTGAAAAACTGTTTTTT. Encoded protein: CASSCTGTGFSRGEKLFF.

This rearrangement joins TRBV7-9 to TRBJ2-2; 9 bases are shared with TRBD2. V lost 1 base to trimming and J lost 5 bases; unmatched junction nucleotides: 5. CDR3 length: 16 residues. Germline V gives CDR1 SEHNR, CDR2 FQNEAQ (reference sequence). CDR3 DNA sequence: TGTGCCAGCAGCTTAGTTCCTAGCGGGGTGACCGGGGAGCTGTTTTTT. Its protein is CASSLVPSGVTGELFF.

The chain uses TRBV5-1 and TRBJ1-1, with TRBD1 matching over 9 bases. CDR3 length equals 14 residues. After removal of 4 bases from V and 4 bases from J, the junction contained 5 bases not matched to a gene. The germline gives CDR1 SGHRS, CDR2 YFSETQ. The CDR3 DNA reads TGCGCCAGCAGCAGGGGACAGGGCTTCACTGAAGCTTTCTTT. Its protein is CASSRGQGFTEAFF.